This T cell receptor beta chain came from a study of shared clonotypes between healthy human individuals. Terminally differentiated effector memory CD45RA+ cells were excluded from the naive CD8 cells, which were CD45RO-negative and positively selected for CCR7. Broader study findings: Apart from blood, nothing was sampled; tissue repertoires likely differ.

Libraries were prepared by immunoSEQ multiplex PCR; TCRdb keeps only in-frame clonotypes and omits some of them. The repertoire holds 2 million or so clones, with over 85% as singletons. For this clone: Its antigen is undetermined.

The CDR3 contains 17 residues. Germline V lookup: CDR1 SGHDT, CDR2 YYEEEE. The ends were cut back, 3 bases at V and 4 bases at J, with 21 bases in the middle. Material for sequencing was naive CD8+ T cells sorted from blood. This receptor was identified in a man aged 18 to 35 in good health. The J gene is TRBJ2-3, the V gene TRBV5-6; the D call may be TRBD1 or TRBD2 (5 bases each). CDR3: CASSSPRDLLLSDTQYF. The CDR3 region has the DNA TGTGCCAGCAGCTCTCCTCGGGACCTACTTCTCTCAGATACGCAGTATTTT.